The present T cell receptor (beta chain) was sequenced within a study of blood T cell repertoires in COVID-19. Study details: COVID-19 samples from acute and convalescent phases originated in the United States, Italy and Spain.

The CDR3 has 15 residues. Germline assignment: CDR1 KGHSH and CDR2 LQKENI. Unmatched junction bases numbered 7, after V lost 3 bases and J lost 5 bases. Categorization into cohorts depended on clinical history that participants reported. All recovered Cohort 3 donors got two negative PCRs, got clearance, or saw symptom resolution. Per the original data handling: The assay estimated nucleated cells by amplifying reference gene primers. Sequencing used immunoSEQ multiplex PCR; TCRdb keeps in-frame clones, though not all of them. The V and J calls and the clone size are those of that table, but D and trimming were determined from the DNA. The sample has more than 85,000 clones; about 86% are singletons.

Material for sequencing was PBMCs or T cells enriched from blood (not recorded which). The genes are TRBV18 and TRBJ1-1; 9 bases are a match to TRBD1. The receptor was derived from a woman aged 45-59 years who had recovered from COVID-19. For the CDR3, the DNA is TGTGCCAGCTCACCCGTACAGGGGGCGAGGACTGAAGCTTTCTTT. Encoded protein: CASSPVQGARTEAFF.